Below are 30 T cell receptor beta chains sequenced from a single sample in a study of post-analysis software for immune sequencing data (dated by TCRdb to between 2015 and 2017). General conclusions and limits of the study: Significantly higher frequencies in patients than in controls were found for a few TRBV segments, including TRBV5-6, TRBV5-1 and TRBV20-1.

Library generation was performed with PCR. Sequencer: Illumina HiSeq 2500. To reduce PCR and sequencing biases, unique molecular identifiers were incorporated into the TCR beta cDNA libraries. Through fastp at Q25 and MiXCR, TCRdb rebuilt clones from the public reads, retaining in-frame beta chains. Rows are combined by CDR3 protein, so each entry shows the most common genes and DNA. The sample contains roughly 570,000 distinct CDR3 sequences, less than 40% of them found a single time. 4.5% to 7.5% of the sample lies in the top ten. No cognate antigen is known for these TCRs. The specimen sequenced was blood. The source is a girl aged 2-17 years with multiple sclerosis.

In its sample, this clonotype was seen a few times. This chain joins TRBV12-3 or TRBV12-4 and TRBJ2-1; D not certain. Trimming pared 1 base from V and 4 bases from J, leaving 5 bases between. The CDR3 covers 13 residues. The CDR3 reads CASSLVQYNEQFF. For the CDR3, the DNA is TGTGCCAGCAGTTTAGTACAATACAATGAGCAGTTCTTC.

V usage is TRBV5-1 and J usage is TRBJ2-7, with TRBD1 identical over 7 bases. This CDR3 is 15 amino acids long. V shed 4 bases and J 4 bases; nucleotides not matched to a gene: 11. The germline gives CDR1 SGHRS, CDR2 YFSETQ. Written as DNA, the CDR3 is TGCGCCAGCAGCCCAAGCCCGGGACAGAGGTACGAGCAGTACTTC. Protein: CASSPSPGQRYEQYF.

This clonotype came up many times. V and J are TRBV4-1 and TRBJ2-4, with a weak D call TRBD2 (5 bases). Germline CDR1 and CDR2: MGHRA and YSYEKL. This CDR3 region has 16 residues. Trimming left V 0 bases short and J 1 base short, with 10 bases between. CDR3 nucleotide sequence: TGCGCCAGCAGCCAAGAGTTGGCTAGCGCCAAAAACATTCAGTACTTC. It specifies CASSQELASAKNIQYF.

CDR3 in DNA: TGTGCCAGTAGTATAACGACAGGTTATGGCTACACCTTC. It codes for CASSITTGYGYTF. This chain uses TRBV19 with TRBJ1-2; possible D gene TRBD1, 6 bases. Trimming removed 2 bases at V and 5 bases at J, with 9 bases between. CDR1 is LNHDA and CDR2 is SQIVND in the germline V gene (reference sequence). The CDR3 extends over 13 amino acids.

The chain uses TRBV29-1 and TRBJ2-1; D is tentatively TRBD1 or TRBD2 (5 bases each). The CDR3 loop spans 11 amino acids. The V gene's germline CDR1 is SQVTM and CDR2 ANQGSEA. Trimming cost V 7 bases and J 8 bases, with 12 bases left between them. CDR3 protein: CSGEMGDEQFF. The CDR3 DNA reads TGCAGCGGCGAAATGGGGGATGAGCAGTTCTTC.

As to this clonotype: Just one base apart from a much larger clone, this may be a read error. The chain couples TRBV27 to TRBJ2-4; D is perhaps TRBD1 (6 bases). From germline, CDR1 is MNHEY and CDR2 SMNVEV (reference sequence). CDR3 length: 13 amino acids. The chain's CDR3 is CACSPGQTYIQYF. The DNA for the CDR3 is TGTGCCTGCAGTCCGGGACAAACGTACATTCAGTACTTC.

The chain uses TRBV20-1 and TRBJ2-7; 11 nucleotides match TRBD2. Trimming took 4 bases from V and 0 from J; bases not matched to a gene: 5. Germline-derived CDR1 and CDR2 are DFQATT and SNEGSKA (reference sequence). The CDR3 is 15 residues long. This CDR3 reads CSATGLAAVSYEQYF. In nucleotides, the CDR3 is TGCAGTGCTACGGGACTAGCGGCCGTCTCCTACGAGCAGTACTTC.

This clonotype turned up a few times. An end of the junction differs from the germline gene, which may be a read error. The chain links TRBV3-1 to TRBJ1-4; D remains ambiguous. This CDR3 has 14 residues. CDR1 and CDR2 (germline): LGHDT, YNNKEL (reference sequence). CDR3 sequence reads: CASSPSGIREKRFF. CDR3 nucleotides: TGTGCCAGCAGCCCCTCCGGGATACGGGAAAAACGGTTTTTT.

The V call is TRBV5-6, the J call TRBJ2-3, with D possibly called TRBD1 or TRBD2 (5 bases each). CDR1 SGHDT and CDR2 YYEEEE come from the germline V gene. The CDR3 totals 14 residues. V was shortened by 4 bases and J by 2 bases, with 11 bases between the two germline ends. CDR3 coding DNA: TGTGCCAGCAGCCCCGAGGGGTCCACAGATACGCAGTATTTT. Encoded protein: CASSPEGSTDTQYF.

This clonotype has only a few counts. The CDR3 DNA sequence: TGCGCCAGCAGCTTTGGGGGGGGGGATTCCTACAATGAGCAGTTCTTC. Amino acids: CASSFGGGDSYNEQFF. The chain carries TRBV5-1 and TRBJ2-1, with TRBD2 identical over 7 bases. V dropped 2 bases and J dropped 1; count of bases not matched to a gene: 6. The CDR3 covers 16 residues. Germline CDR1 is SGHRS and CDR2 is YFSETQ.

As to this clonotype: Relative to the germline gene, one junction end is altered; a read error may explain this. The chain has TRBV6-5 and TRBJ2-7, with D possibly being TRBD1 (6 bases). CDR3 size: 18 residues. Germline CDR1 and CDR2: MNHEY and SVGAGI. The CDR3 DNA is TGTACCAGCAGTTACTCGATACCTTTCCGGGACAACTCCTACGAGCAGTACTTC. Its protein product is CTSSYSIPFRDNSYEQYF.

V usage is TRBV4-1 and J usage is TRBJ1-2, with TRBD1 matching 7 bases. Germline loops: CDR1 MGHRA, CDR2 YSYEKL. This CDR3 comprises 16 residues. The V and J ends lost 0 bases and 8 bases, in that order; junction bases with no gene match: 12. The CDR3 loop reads CASSQEPQGSKYGYTF. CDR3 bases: TGCGCCAGCAGCCAAGAGCCACAGGGGAGCAAATACGGCTACACCTTC.

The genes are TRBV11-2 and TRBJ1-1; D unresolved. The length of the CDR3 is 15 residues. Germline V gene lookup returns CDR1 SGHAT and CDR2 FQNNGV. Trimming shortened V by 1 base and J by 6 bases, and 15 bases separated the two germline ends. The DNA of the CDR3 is TGTGCCAGCAGCTTAGTAGTAGGGTTGAGGGCTGAAGCTTTCTTT. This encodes CASSLVVGLRAEAFF.

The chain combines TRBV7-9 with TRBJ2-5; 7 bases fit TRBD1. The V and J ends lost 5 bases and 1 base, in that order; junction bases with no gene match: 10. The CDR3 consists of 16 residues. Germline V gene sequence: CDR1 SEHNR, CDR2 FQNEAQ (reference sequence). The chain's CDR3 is CASSQDRRITQETQYF. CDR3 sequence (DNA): TGTGCCAGCAGCCAGGACAGGCGAATCACCCAAGAGACCCAGTACTTC. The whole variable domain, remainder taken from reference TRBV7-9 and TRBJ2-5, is DTGVSQNPRHKITKRGQNVTFRCDPISEHNRLYWYRQTLGQGPEFLTYFQNEAQLEKSRLLSDRFSAERPKGSFSTLEIQRTEQGDSAMYLCASSQDRRITQETQYFGPGTRLLVL.

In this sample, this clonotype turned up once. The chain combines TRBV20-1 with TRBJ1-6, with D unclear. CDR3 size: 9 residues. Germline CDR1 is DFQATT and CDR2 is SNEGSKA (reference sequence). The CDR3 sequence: CTPGSQPHF. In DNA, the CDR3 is TGCACCCCAGGATCCCAGCCCCACTTT.

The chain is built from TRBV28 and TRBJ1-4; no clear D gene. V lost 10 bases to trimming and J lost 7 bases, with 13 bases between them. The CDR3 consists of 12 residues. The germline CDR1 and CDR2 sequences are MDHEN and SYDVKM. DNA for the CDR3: TGTGCCACCAGCCCCGTCGGTGAAAAACTGTTTTTT. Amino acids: CATSPVGEKLFF. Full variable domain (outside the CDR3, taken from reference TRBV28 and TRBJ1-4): DVKVTQSSRYLVKRTGEKVFLECVQDMDHENMFWYRQDPGLGLRLIYFSYDVKMKEKGDIPEGYSVSREKKERFSLILESASTNQTSMYLCATSPVGEKLFFGSGTQLSVL.

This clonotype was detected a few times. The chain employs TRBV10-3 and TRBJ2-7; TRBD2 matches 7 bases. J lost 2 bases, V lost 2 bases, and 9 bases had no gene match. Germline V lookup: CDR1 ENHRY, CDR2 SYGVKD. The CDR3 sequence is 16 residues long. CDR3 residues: CAISEGSTSFPYEQYF. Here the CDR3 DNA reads TGTGCCATCAGTGAGGGTTCGACTAGCTTTCCCTACGAGCAGTACTTC.

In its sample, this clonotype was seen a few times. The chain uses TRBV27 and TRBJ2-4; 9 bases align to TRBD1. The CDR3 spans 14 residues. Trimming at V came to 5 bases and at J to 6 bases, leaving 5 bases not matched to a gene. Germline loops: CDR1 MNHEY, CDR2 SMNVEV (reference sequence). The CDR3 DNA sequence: TGTGCCAGCAGTGGACAGGGGTCGACAAACATTCAGTACTTC. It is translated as CASSGQGSTNIQYF.

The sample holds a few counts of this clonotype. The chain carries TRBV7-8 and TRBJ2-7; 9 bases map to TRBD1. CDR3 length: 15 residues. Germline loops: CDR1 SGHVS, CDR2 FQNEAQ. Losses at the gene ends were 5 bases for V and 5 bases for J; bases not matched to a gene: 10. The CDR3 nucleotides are TGTGCCAGCAGCACCCAGGGACAGGGACTCAACGAGCAGTACTTC. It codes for CASSTQGQGLNEQYF. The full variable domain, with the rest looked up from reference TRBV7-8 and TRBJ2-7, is GAGVSQSPRYKVAKRGQDVALRCDPISGHVSLFWYQQALGQGPEFLTYFQNEAQLDKSGLPSDRFFAERPEGSVSTLKIQRTQQEDSAVYLCASSTQGQGLNEQYFGPGTRLTVT.

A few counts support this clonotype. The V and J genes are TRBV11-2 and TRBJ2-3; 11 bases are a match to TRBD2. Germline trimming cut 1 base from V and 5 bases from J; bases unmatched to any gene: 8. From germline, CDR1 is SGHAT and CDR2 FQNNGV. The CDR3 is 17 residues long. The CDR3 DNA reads TGTGCCAGCAGCTTAGGGACGATAGCGGGGGGGCTAGATACGCAGTATTTT. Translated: CASSLGTIAGGLDTQYF.

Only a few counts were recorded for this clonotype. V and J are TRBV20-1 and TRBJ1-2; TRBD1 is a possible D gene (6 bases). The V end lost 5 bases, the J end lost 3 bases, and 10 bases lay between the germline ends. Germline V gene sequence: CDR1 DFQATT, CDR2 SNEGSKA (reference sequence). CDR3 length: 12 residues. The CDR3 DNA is TGCAGTGCTGAGGGGGAGGACTATGGCTACACCTTC. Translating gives CSAEGEDYGYTF.

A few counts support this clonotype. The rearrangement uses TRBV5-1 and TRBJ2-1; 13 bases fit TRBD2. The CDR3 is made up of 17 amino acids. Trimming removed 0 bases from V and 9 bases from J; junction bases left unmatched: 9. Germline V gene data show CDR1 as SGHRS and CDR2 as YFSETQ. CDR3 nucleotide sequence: TGCGCCAGCAGCTTGGGGGCCACTAGCGGGGGGGCCGTTGAGCAGTTCTTC. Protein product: CASSLGATSGGAVEQFF.

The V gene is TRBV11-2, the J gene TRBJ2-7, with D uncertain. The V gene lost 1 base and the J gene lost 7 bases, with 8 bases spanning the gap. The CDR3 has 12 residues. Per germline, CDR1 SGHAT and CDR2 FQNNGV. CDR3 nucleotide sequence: TGTGCCAGCAGCTTAGTCGCTTGGGAGCAGTACTTC. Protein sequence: CASSLVAWEQYF.

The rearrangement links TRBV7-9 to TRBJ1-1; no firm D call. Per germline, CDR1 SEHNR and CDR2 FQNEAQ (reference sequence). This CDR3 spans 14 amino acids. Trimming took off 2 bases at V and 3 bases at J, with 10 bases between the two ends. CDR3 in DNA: TGTGCCAGCAGCTTACCCCGGGATTACACTGAAGCTTTCTTT. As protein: CASSLPRDYTEAFF.

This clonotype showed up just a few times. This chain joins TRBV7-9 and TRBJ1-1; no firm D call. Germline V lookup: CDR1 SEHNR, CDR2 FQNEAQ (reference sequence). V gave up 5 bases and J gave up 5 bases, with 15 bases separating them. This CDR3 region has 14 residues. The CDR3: CASSEYPGRTEAFF. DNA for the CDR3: TGTGCCAGCAGCGAATATCCAGGACGGACTGAAGCTTTCTTT.

The DNA for the CDR3 is TGTGCCAGCAGTTGGGGTCTGGGCTATGGCTACACCTTC. This translates into CASSWGLGYGYTF. This chain connects TRBV6-5 to TRBJ1-2; D is unclear. The V gene's germline CDR1 is MNHEY and CDR2 SVGAGI. There are 13 residues in the CDR3. Deletions cut 4 bases from V and 4 bases from J, with 10 bases between.

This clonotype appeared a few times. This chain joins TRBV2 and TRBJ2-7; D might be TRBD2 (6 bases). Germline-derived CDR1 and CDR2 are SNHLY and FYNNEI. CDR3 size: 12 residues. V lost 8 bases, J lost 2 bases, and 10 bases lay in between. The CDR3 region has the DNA TGTGCCAGCGCGGGGTCCCCCTACGAGCAGTACTTC. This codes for CASAGSPYEQYF.

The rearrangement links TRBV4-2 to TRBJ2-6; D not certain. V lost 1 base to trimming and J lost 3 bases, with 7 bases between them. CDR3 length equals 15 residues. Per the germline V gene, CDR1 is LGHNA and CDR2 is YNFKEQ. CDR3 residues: CASSQGVGGANVLTF. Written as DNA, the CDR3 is TGTGCCAGCAGCCAAGGCGTCGGTGGGGCCAACGTCCTGACTTTC.

CDR3: CASSETGLAVFTGELFF. Here the CDR3 DNA reads TGTGCCAGCAGTGAAACAGGACTAGCGGTGTTCACCGGGGAGCTGTTTTTT. This rearrangement joins TRBV2 to TRBJ2-2; 10 bases align to TRBD2. The germline CDR1 and CDR2 sequences are SNHLY and FYNNEI. The junction had 7 bases not matched to a gene; V was cut back by 2 bases and J by 4 bases. The CDR3 length is 17 residues.

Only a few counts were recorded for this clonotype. This CDR3 is CASSPDRWFYEQYF. CDR3 DNA sequence: TGTGCCAGCAGCCCGGACAGGTGGTTCTACGAGCAGTACTTC. The chain recombines TRBV7-9 with TRBJ2-7, with 7 bases matching TRBD1. Germline V CDR1 and CDR2: SEHNR, FQNEAQ (reference sequence). The CDR3 has 14 amino acids. Unmatched junction bases numbered 7, after V lost 5 bases and J lost 3 bases.